This T cell receptor beta chain derives from a study of identical twins. TCRdb itself ran the 5' RACE reads through MiXCR, one entry per CDR3 protein. The sample includes some 210,000 distinct CDR3 sequences, around a sixth of them seen just once. The CDR3 extends over 13 amino acids. V was shortened by 5 bases and J by 5 bases, with 13 bases between the two germline ends. Germline assignment: CDR1 DFQATT and CDR2 SNEGSKA (reference sequence). The data were also submitted as part of a second study, on T cells expressing NK-cell markers.

The chain carries TRBV20-1 and TRBJ2-1; D possibly corresponds to TRBD1 (6 bases). The sample comprised CD8+ T cells sorted from blood. This clonotype was sampled from a woman between 18 and 29 years old in good health. The CDR3 is CSADTGQHNEQFF. CDR3 coding DNA: TGCAGTGCTGATACCGGACAGCACAATGAGCAGTTCTTC.